These 23 T cell receptor beta chains share one sample of origin, sequenced in a study of blood T cells in healthy people across ages. A sample-barcoded 5' primer and a J-beta primer mix were used in a second PCR of roughly 7 to 11 cycles. One entry per CDR3 protein, called by TCRdb with MiXCR from the 5' RACE reads. The sample holds approximately 900,000 distinct CDR3 sequences; roughly 28% are singletons and the top ten take about 10%. A further study also used this sample, focusing on T cells of mothers and their children.

The source material was blood. The receptors derive from a woman aged 40 to 49 in good health.

The chain employs TRBV7-2 and TRBJ1-4; D unclear. CDR1 is SGHTA and CDR2 is FQGNSA in the germline V gene. V lost 1 base and J lost 8, with 5 bases in between. The CDR3 loop spans 12 amino acids. Here the CDR3 DNA reads TGTGCCAGCAGCTTAGTAGAGGAAAAACTGTTTTTT. This sequence encodes CASSLVEEKLFF.

This clonotype was picked up many times. J is TRBJ2-7 and V is TRBV7-2; a weak D match, TRBD2 (6 bases). The CDR3 extends over 19 amino acids. Germline V CDR1 and CDR2: SGHTA, FQGNSA. The V and J ends lost 1 base and 6 bases respectively, with 28 bases between them. CDR3 in amino acids: CASSLGWRERQNGAREQYF. The CDR3, as DNA: TGTGCCAGCAGCTTAGGTTGGAGGGAACGACAAAACGGCGCGCGCGAGCAGTACTTC.

This chain joins TRBV11-3 and TRBJ1-5; 7 bases map to TRBD1. Germline loops: CDR1 SGHNT, CDR2 YENEEA. Trimming took 0 bases from V and 0 from J; bases not matched to a gene: 5. The CDR3 is 17 residues long. The CDR3 is CASSLDRTGDSNQPQHF. The CDR3 DNA reads TGTGCCAGCAGCTTAGATCGGACAGGAGATAGCAATCAGCCCCAGCATTTT.

This clonotype was observed at least ten times. The chain employs TRBV5-1 and TRBJ1-2; no reliable D call. Germline V gene sequence: CDR1 SGHRS, CDR2 YFSETQ. Trimming cost V 4 bases and J 3 bases, with 10 bases left between them. This CDR3 is 13 amino acids long. CDR3 coding DNA: TGCGCCAGCAGCAGCCTGAGAGACTATGGCTACACCTTC. This gives the protein CASSSLRDYGYTF.

As to this clonotype: This may stem from a read error, because a much larger clone lies one nucleotide away. The genes are TRBV9 and TRBJ2-1; the D gene is possibly TRBD2 (5 bases). The tail of the sequence fits TRBJ2-7 better, so the J call may be wrong. The germline V gene encodes CDR1 SGDLS and CDR2 YYNGEE. The CDR3 extends over 14 amino acids. The CDR3 spells CASNPGSSYNEQYF. The CDR3 bases are TGTGCCAGCAACCCTGGGAGCTCCTACAATGAGCAGTACTTC.

The chain is built from TRBV9 and TRBJ1-2; unclear D gene. The ends were cut back, 1 base at V and 4 bases at J, with 14 bases in the middle. In germline, CDR1 is SGDLS, CDR2 YYNGEE. The CDR3 contains 15 residues. CDR3 in amino acids: CASSVSPGVGYGYTF. CDR3 bases: TGTGCCAGCAGCGTATCTCCAGGAGTTGGCTATGGCTACACCTTC.

In this sample, this clonotype turned up once. Since a much larger clone is just one base distant, this may be a read error. The rearrangement joins TRBV20-1 to TRBJ2-3; no firm D call. V lost 0 bases and J lost 0, with 13 bases in between. The CDR3 is made up of 16 amino acids. CDR1 and CDR2 (germline): DFQATT, SNEGSKA (reference sequence). The DNA for the CDR3 is TGCAGTGCTAGAGATCGTATGGTCAGGAGCACAGATACGCAGTATTTT. As protein: CSARDRMVRSTDTQYF.

This clonotype was seen repeatedly, ten times or more. This sequence joins TRBV4-1 and TRBJ2-5, with TRBD1 matching 7 bases. The CDR3 loop spans 15 amino acids. V lost 3 bases to trimming and J lost 4 bases; unmatched junction nucleotides: 8. Germline CDR1 reads MGHRA; CDR2 reads YSYEKL. The CDR3 DNA reads TGCGCCAGCAGCCACATACAGGGGAGAGGAGAGACCCAGTACTTC. Its protein is CASSHIQGRGETQYF.

A few counts support this clonotype. This sequence joins TRBV20-1 and TRBJ1-1, with TRBD1 as a possible D gene (6 bases). Deletions cut 0 bases from V and 1 base from J, with 12 bases between. CDR1 is DFQATT and CDR2 is SNEGSKA in the germline V gene (reference sequence). This CDR3 is 15 amino acids long. CDR3 sequence: CSARDGGRGNTEAFF. The CDR3 region has the DNA TGCAGTGCTAGAGATGGGGGGCGGGGGAACACTGAAGCTTTCTTT.

This clonotype was observed a single time. This chain connects TRBV5-1 to TRBJ2-3; 9 positions agree with TRBD1. V trimming: 5 bases; J trimming: 4 bases; junction bases outside the gene matches: 5. This CDR3 is 14 amino acids long. Germline V gives CDR1 SGHRS, CDR2 YFSETQ. CDR3 residues: CASRTTGGPDTQYF. In nucleotides, the CDR3 is TGCGCCAGCAGGACGACAGGGGGGCCAGATACGCAGTATTTT.

This clonotype turned up a few times. The chain has TRBV4-1 and TRBJ1-2; TRBD1 aligns across 9 bases. V lost 0 bases, J lost 8 bases, and 13 bases stayed unmatched. The germline V gene encodes CDR1 MGHRA and CDR2 YSYEKL. The CDR3 spans 17 residues. The CDR3 reads CASSQDHGQGTWEGYTF. The CDR3 DNA reads as TGCGCCAGCAGCCAAGATCACGGACAGGGGACATGGGAGGGCTACACCTTC.

A few counts support this clonotype. The CDR3 region is CAISDNLQRGGITPDTQYF. CDR3 DNA: TGTGCCATCAGTGATAACCTCCAGCGGGGGGGAATTACCCCCGATACGCAGTATTTT. V gene TRBV10-3 combines with J gene TRBJ2-3; TRBD2 aligns across 10 bases. Germline V CDR1 and CDR2: ENHRY, SYGVKD. V was clipped by 3 bases and J by 6 bases; unmatched bases: 18. The CDR3 length is 19 residues.

This clonotype was seen ten or more times. The junction does not match germline at one end; this may be a read error. The chain is built from TRBV7-7 and TRBJ2-1, with D possibly matching TRBD2 (5 bases). The CDR3 is 13 amino acids. The V gene's germline CDR1 is SSHAT and CDR2 FNYEAQ (reference sequence). In nucleotides, the CDR3 is TGTGCTAGCAGCCGTGCCGGGGACAATGAGCAGTTCTTC. Protein: CASSRAGDNEQFF.

V and J are TRBV7-2 and TRBJ1-2, with a possible D match to TRBD1 (6 bases). The CDR3 covers 14 residues. V dropped 6 bases and J dropped 9 bases, with 20 bases sitting between them. Germline V CDR1 and CDR2: SGHTA, FQGNSA. CDR3 loop: CASRPTGTQASYTF. CDR3 DNA: TGTGCCAGCAGGCCCACCGGGACACAAGCTAGCTACACCTTC.

This chain joins TRBV6-5 and TRBJ2-2; a weak D match, TRBD2 (6 bases). Germline CDR1 is MNHEY and CDR2 is SVGAGI. V was shortened by 0 bases and J by 6 bases, with 8 bases between the two germline ends. This CDR3 region has 14 residues. The CDR3 DNA sequence: TGTGCCAGCAGTTACTCGGAGGGAGCCGGGGAGCTGTTTTTT. Translated, it gives CASSYSEGAGELFF.

Concerning this clonotype: This clone may be a read error of a much larger clone one base away. The V call is TRBV7-2, the J call TRBJ1-2; 8 nucleotides agree with TRBD1. Unmatched junction bases numbered 4, after V lost 5 bases and J lost 8 bases. This CDR3 has 12 amino acids. Per germline, CDR1 SGHTA and CDR2 FQGNSA. CDR3 sequence (DNA): TGTGCCAGCAGCCAGACAGGGGAAGGCTACACCTTC. This encodes CASSQTGEGYTF. The variable domain in full, with the rest retrieved from reference TRBV7-2 and TRBJ1-2, is GAGVSQSPSNKVTEKGKDVELRCDPISGHTALYWYRQSLGQGLEFLIYFQGNSAPDKSGLPSDRFSAERTGGSVSTLTIQRTQQEDSAVYLCASSQTGEGYTFGSGTRLTVV.

This clonotype has just a few counts. V and J are TRBV18 and TRBJ1-5; 12 bases map to TRBD1. This CDR3 comprises 15 residues. Germline V gene lookup returns CDR1 KGHSH and CDR2 LQKENI. The V and J ends lost 6 bases and 10 bases, in that order; junction bases with no gene match: 10. The CDR3 spells CASSANRDRGLPQHF. The CDR3 nucleotides are TGTGCCAGCTCCGCCAACCGGGACAGGGGGCTACCCCAGCATTTT.

The rearrangement uses TRBV6-5 and TRBJ1-2; D is unclear. The CDR3 contains 15 residues. Germline V gene lookup returns CDR1 MNHEY and CDR2 SVGAGI. V shed 4 bases and J shed 6 bases, with 18 bases lying between them. CDR3 bases: TGTGCCAGCAGTTCTGAAGGCCCTATTCGCGATGGCTACACCTTC. Residues: CASSSEGPIRDGYTF.

This clonotype was found many times. The chain employs TRBV10-3 and TRBJ2-7; possible D gene TRBD2, 5 bases. CDR1 and CDR2 from the germline V gene are ENHRY and SYGVKD. V shed 10 bases and J shed 1 base, with 14 bases lying between them. This CDR3 comprises 13 residues. The CDR3 loop reads CATGSWESYEQYF. The DNA of the CDR3 is TGTGCCACCGGTAGTTGGGAGTCCTACGAGCAGTACTTC.

This clonotype was observed a handful of times. This sequence may be a read error, since a much larger clone differs from it by one base. The V and J genes are TRBV7-2 and TRBJ2-1; D ambiguous. Between the trimmed V and J ends, which lost 6 bases and 4 bases, there was a span of 4 bases. This CDR3 has 11 residues. Per the germline V gene, CDR1 is SGHTA and CDR2 is FQGNSA. CDR3: CASRIYNEQFF. CDR3 bases: TGTGCCAGCAGAATATACAATGAGCAGTTCTTC.

The table lists this clonotype with a few counts. The CDR3 here is CASSIGASGGAHEQYF. The CDR3 DNA reads TGTGCCAGTAGTATTGGAGCTAGCGGGGGGGCCCACGAGCAGTACTTC. This rearrangement joins TRBV19 to TRBJ2-7; 12 bases align to TRBD2. This CDR3 is 16 amino acids long. Looked up from germline, CDR1 is LNHDA and CDR2 is SQIVND (reference sequence). With 3 bases clipped from V and 5 bases from J, the junction kept 8 bases outside the gene matches.

The chain carries TRBV5-1 and TRBJ2-1; TRBD1 or TRBD2 may be the D gene (5 bases each). V lost 0 bases and J lost 8, with 18 bases in between. Per germline, CDR1 SGHRS and CDR2 YFSETQ. The length of the CDR3 is 16 residues. CDR3 nucleotide sequence: TGCGCCAGCAGCTTGGCCACCAGTCGGGACCTCGATGAGCAGTTCTTC. Residues: CASSLATSRDLDEQFF.

This clonotype was recorded a few times. A much larger clone differs from this one at a single base, so this may be a read error. The CDR3 sequence is CASSLPGGHTF. CDR3 DNA: TGTGCCAGCAGTTTACCGGGTGGCCACACCTTC. This sequence joins TRBV12-3 or TRBV12-4 and TRBJ1-2; D is undetermined. This CDR3 is 11 amino acids long.